Here is one TCR beta chain with its context. The antigen is unknown. V was clipped by 4 bases and J by 2 bases; unmatched bases: 4. The CDR3 has 16 amino acids. The germline CDR1 and CDR2 sequences are KGHSH and LQKENI. The source of the sample is a study of STAT5B mutations in CD4+ large granular lymphocyte leukemia. Study information: The CDR3 'QG' motif was associated with a particular HLA allele among healthy donors. Study-level findings and limits: Compared with healthy controls (2/35), patient top clones favored TRBV06 (8/27). Patient CD4-sorted repertoires stayed more clonal than healthy ones after leukemic-clone removal.

Sequencing was at survey level. Clones were read by immunoSEQ multiplex PCR, and TCRdb kept only the in-frame ones, dropping some. The sample lists about 31,000 clones; around nine tenths were seen once. The source is a human donor in good health. Sequencing used CD4+ T cells from blood buffy coats. This sequence joins TRBV18 and TRBJ2-3; 12 nucleotides align to TRBD2. CDR3 protein: CASSLGLAGFTDTQYF. The CDR3 nucleotides read TGTGCCAGCTCACTTGGACTAGCGGGGTTCACAGATACGCAGTATTTT.